This TCR beta chain was documented in a study of cytomegalovirus exposure and HLA in healthy donors (dated 2017 in TCRdb). About the study as a whole: The 700 or so repertoires of the first cohort and the 120 validation repertoires were produced on the same platform, according to a later analysis. The aim of the study was to test whether cataloging public T cell receptors could identify signatures of past pathogen exposure. Along with the roughly 710-subject first cohort, a separate validation cohort of over 90 different subjects was used. To predict cytomegalovirus infection status, the study combined high-throughput TCR immunosequencing, statistical association of individual TCRs with disease status, and machine learning. What the research found in general, with its limitations: The authors suggested that the approach could potentially be extended to other disease states and immunological phenotypes. Of the cluster scores, roughly 95% were above 0 in a later analysis, which found that TCRs clustered in the first cohort also tended to co-occur in the 130 or so validation repertoires. In vitro tests confirmed that three of the cytomegalovirus-associated TCR beta chains recognize cytomegalovirus antigens. Cytomegalovirus status was reported to be diagnosed by the classifier with high specificity and sensitivity in both the original and validation cohorts. While some public TCRs were present in many individuals, most TCR sequences turned up only very rarely across donors. A total of 150 or so TCR beta chains were listed by the study as associated with cytomegalovirus. All 120 or so repertoires were used to score co-occurrence in the validation cohort in a later analysis, because that analysis had no HLA typing for the cohort.

The germline V gene (reference sequence) supplies CDR1 MNHNY and CDR2 SVGAGI. V is cut by 6 bases and J by 1 base, and the space between the germline ends is 6 bases. The CDR3 sequence holds 12 residues, the cysteine and phenylalanine included. Only the CDR3 DNA is retained, 36 bases long and in frame from the first base. As regards this clone: Its antigen is still unknown. No qualities accompany the bases; no much larger clone lies one base away.

Libraries came from the immunoSEQ multiplex PCR assay. Per the source publication's procedure: A statistical classification framework was built for diagnosing cytomegalovirus status from the catalog of TCR beta chain sequences. Here the immuneACCESS table is served through TCRdb, limited to in-frame sequences with V and J called. Missing clones are a known gap in these copies; in checked studies unresolved V genes cover under half, and the rest lacks a known reason. The V and J calls and clone size come from that table; D and trimming were worked out from the DNA. The sample contains 190,000 or so clones, approximately 84% of them found a single time. The ten top clones hold 2.5% to 3% of the sample. Donors formed part of the validation cohort, which comprised 120 subjects and was distinct from the first cohort of over 500 subjects.

The material sequenced was PBMCs. The receptor's source is a woman between 18 and 30 years old in good health and CMV-seropositive. Recombination joined TRBV6-6 with TRBJ1-1; there is no confident call for the D gene. The DNA sequence is given as TGTGCCAGCAGGCAACAGAACACTGAAGCTTTCTTT. Its coded protein is CASRQQNTEAFF.